The 4 T cell receptor beta chains below come from one sample, sequenced in a study of T-cell reconstitution after alpha-beta-depleted transplantation in children. TCRbeta library preparation incorporated unique molecular identifiers. TCRdb analysed the PCR reads with MiXCR anew, one entry per CDR3 protein. The sample contains about 130,000 distinct CDR3 sequences, more than 9.5% of which appear only once. This specimen consisted of PBMCs, mostly from graft donor cells, obtained 180 days after TCRalphabeta/CD19-depleted stem cell transplant. The receptors stem from a girl under three years old who had a stem cell transplant for combined immunodeficiency, so the T cells may come from the graft donor.

The chain employs TRBV7-6 and TRBJ1-6, with TRBD1 identical over 9 bases. CDR3 size: 15 residues. The germline gives CDR1 SGHVS, CDR2 FNYEAQ. Losses at the gene ends were 1 base for V and 9 bases for J; bases not matched to a gene: 4. CDR3 amino acids: CASSLGGTGSSPLHF. The CDR3 DNA follows: TGTGCCAGCAGCTTAGGTGGGACAGGGAGTTCACCCCTCCACTTT.

This clonotype has ten or more counts. The chain is built from TRBV15 and TRBJ2-1; TRBD1 matches 9 bases. The CDR3 length is 14 residues. J was trimmed by 8 bases and V by 8 bases; bases with no gene match: 10. The germline V gene encodes CDR1 LNHNV and CDR2 YYDKDF (reference sequence). CDR3 residues: CATARDRVDDEQFF. In DNA form, the CDR3 reads TGTGCCACCGCCCGGGACAGGGTCGACGATGAGCAGTTCTTC.

The chain links TRBV29-1 to TRBJ2-3; weak D call: TRBD1 (6 bases). Germline CDR1 and CDR2: SQVTM and ANQGSEA. The CDR3 spans 12 residues. CDR3 protein: CTGGRYTDTQYF. The CDR3 DNA is TGCACTGGGGGCAGGTACACAGATACGCAGTATTTT.

This clonotype was counted between two and nine times. J is TRBJ2-7 and V is TRBV9; D might be TRBD1 or TRBD2, each matching 5 bases. V was cut by 4 bases and J by 2 bases, with 19 bases left in between. CDR1 and CDR2 from the germline V gene are SGDLS and YYNGEE. The CDR3 runs to 16 residues. CDR3 coding DNA: TGTGCCAGCAGCCAGTCCGGGACCATACCCACCTACGAGCAGTACTTC. This gives the protein CASSQSGTIPTYEQYF.